What follows is one T cell receptor (beta chain) and its context. Its antigen remains unidentified. The sample originates from a study of T cell responses to AZD1222 COVID-19 vaccine. Study-level points and caveats: No day 14 peak samples; only post-peak repertoires were characterized. Baseline seropositivity characterized only a handful of AZD1222 recipients. Distributed over spike, vaccine-associated CD4 TCRs predominated at 160-218 and 743-854.

The method was immunoSEQ multiplex PCR; TCRdb's version includes in-frame clones alone and lacks a portion of them. The table has approximately 160,000 clones, about 91% seen once. The CDR3 runs 15 residues. Germline values: CDR1 MNHEY, CDR2 SVGEGT. The ends were cut back, 7 bases at V and 11 bases at J, with 24 bases in the middle. The sequencing here drew on peripheral blood, taken on day 0 of MenACWY control vaccination. The chain recombines TRBV6-2 or TRBV6-3 with TRBJ1-5; D remains ambiguous. This receptor was obtained from an adult in good health. The CDR3 region is CASTPPGDSRGTQHF. The CDR3 DNA follows: TGTGCCAGCACCCCCCCGGGAGACTCCCGAGGGACCCAGCATTTT.